The 10 T cell receptor beta chains below come from one sample, sequenced in a study of shared clonotypes between healthy human individuals. Only in-frame clones appear in the TCRdb table, and some are missing; sequencing was by immunoSEQ multiplex PCR. Of 2 million to 3 million clones listed, more than 85% are singletons. The specimen sequenced was naive CD4+ T cells from PBMCs. Subset denoted: CD45RA+ positively selected. These receptors all stem from a man younger than 35 in good health. Some clones in this sample may be carry-over from other donors' samples.

The rearrangement joins TRBV27 to TRBJ1-1; a weak D match, TRBD1 (5 bases). The CDR3 loop spans 16 amino acids. Looked up from germline, CDR1 is MNHEY and CDR2 is SMNVEV (reference sequence). Trimming took 6 bases from V and 0 from J, leaving 17 bases between them. The DNA for the CDR3 is TGTGCCAGCAGCCTTATACCGACAGCAATGAACACTGAAGCTTTCTTT. Translating it yields CASSLIPTAMNTEAFF.

The chain carries TRBV19 and TRBJ2-1, with 10 positions matching TRBD2. Germline-derived CDR1 and CDR2 are LNHDA and SQIVND (reference sequence). The CDR3 consists of 15 residues. The V gene end was trimmed by 8 bases and the J gene end by 9 bases; junction bases not matched to a gene: 13. The CDR3 protein is CASCSLLAGECEQFF. Here the CDR3 DNA reads TGTGCCAGTTGCTCGCTTCTAGCGGGAGAGTGTGAGCAGTTCTTC. The full variable domain, with the rest looked up from reference TRBV19 and TRBJ2-1, is DGGITQSPKYLFRKEGQNVTLSCEQNLNHDAMYWYRQDPGQGLRLIYYSQIVNDFQKGDIAEGYSVSREKKESFPLTVTSAQKNPTAFYLCASCSLLAGECEQFFGPGTRLTVL.

The genes are TRBV9 and TRBJ2-1; D is undetermined. Trimming removed 3 bases at V and 13 bases at J, with 17 bases between. Germline V gene sequence: CDR1 SGDLS, CDR2 YYNGEE. The CDR3 runs 13 residues. CDR3: CASSGDAWGSQFF. The DNA of the CDR3 is TGTGCCAGCAGCGGCGACGCTTGGGGATCTCAGTTCTTC.

The genes are TRBV7-9 and TRBJ1-1, with unresolved D. CDR1 is SEHNR and CDR2 is FQNEAQ in the germline V gene (reference sequence). The CDR3 length is 15 residues. V lost 5 bases to trimming and J lost 4 bases, with 17 bases between them. CDR3 loop: CASSPSGVEATEAFF. In nucleotides, the CDR3 is TGTGCCAGCAGCCCTTCCGGGGTCGAGGCCACTGAAGCTTTCTTT.

CDR3 residues: CASSSRQSQRYNEQFF. The CDR3 region has the DNA TGTGCCAGCAGTTCACGACAGAGTCAGAGATACAATGAGCAGTTCTTC. The genes are TRBV28 and TRBJ2-1; a possible D gene is TRBD1 (5 bases). The CDR3 contains 16 residues. The V gene lost 4 bases and the J gene lost 4 bases, with 17 bases spanning the gap. The germline V gene has CDR1 MDHEN and CDR2 SYDVKM.

With regard to this clone: The same CDR3 arises from other DNA sequences in this sample as well. The genes are TRBV6-5 and TRBJ2-5; no clear D. CDR3 length: 11 amino acids. Germline V gives CDR1 MNHEY, CDR2 SVGAGI. With 6 bases removed from V and 5 bases from J, the gap between germline ends came to 7 bases. The CDR3: CASSYGETQYF. Written as DNA, the CDR3 is TGTGCCAGCAGCTACGGGGAGACCCAGTACTTC.

This clone was seen only once. The CDR3 sequence: CAISDRDFYEQYF. The CDR3 nucleotides are TGTGCCATCAGTGACCGCGACTTCTACGAGCAGTACTTC. This chain uses TRBV10-3 with TRBJ2-7; no reliable D call. V shed 3 bases and J shed 3 bases, with 9 bases lying between them. There are 13 residues in the CDR3. The germline V gene encodes CDR1 ENHRY and CDR2 SYGVKD.

This sequence joins TRBV18 and TRBJ1-2, with 7 positions matching TRBD1. Germline trimming cut 2 bases from V and 8 bases from J; bases unmatched to any gene: 11. This CDR3 contains 15 residues. Germline CDR1 KGHSH, CDR2 LQKENI. CDR3 bases: TGTGCCAGCTCACCAAGGCTGGGACAGCGTGAGGGCTACACCTTC. This gives the protein CASSPRLGQREGYTF. Complete variable domain (other parts from reference TRBV18 and TRBJ1-2): NAGVMQNPRHLVRRRGQEARLRCSPMKGHSHVYWYRQLPEEGLKFMVYLQKENIIDESGMPKERFSAEFPKEGPSILRIQQVVRGDSAAYFCASSPRLGQREGYTFGSGTRLTVV.

The chain employs TRBV30 and TRBJ2-6; the D is unclear. This CDR3 region has 13 residues. With 4 bases removed from V and 0 bases from J, the gap between germline ends came to 4 bases. Germline CDR1 is GTSNPN and CDR2 is SVGIG (reference sequence). This chain's CDR3 is CAWTNSGANVLTF. In DNA form, the CDR3 reads TGTGCCTGGACCAACTCTGGGGCCAACGTCCTGACTTTC.

The CDR3 DNA sequence: TGTGCCAGCAGATTGACGGGGGGCAGTCCCTATGGCTACACCTTC. Its protein is CASRLTGGSPYGYTF. The chain links TRBV6-6 to TRBJ1-2; tentatively, D is TRBD1 (6 bases). The CDR3 spans 15 residues. With 6 bases removed from V and 4 bases from J, the gap between germline ends came to 18 bases. The germline gives CDR1 MNHNY, CDR2 SVGAGI (reference sequence).